The source of this T cell receptor (beta chain) is a study of early T cells in non-severe SARS-CoV-2 infection. For the study at large: With bulk RNA from unsorted whole blood as input, sequencing yielded unpaired chains.

TCRdb re-called the 5' RACE reads through MiXCR, storing one row per CDR3 protein. The sample comprises approximately 77,000 distinct CDR3 sequences, about a sixth of which are singletons, and 12% rests with the top ten. This clonotype was recorded at least ten times. The ends lost 7 bases at V and 2 bases at J; junction bases unmatched: 2. Per the germline V gene, CDR1 is SQVTM and CDR2 is ANQGSEA. This CDR3 is built from 12 residues. The sequence was obtained from an adult who was a healthcare worker with PCR-confirmed SARS-CoV-2 infection or an uninfected control (not recorded which). Sequenced: whole blood. V usage is TRBV29-1 and J usage is TRBJ2-1, with 7 bases identical to TRBD1. The CDR3 region has the DNA TGCAGCGGGGACAGAACCTACAATGAGCAGTTCTTC. Its translation: CSGDRTYNEQFF.